The T cell receptor (beta chain) under discussion was sequenced for a study of cytomegalovirus exposure and HLA in healthy donors. V gave up 0 bases and J gave up 5 bases, with 14 bases separating them. This CDR3 contains 15 residues. The germline V gene has CDR1 SGDLS and CDR2 YYNGEE. The primer mix had 60 Vbeta and 13 Jbeta primers. The protocol was immunoSEQ multiplex PCR, while the TCRdb copy is restricted to in-frame clones and leaves out a portion. The sample records more than 95,000 clones, around 82% being singletons. Specimen: PBMCs. The receptor's source is a woman aged 18-29 years in good health and CMV-seropositive. The chain recombines TRBV9 with TRBJ1-2; tentatively, D is TRBD1 (5 bases). CDR3 in DNA: TGTGCCAGCAGCGTAGCCGGGGGAGAAGGGTATGGCTACACCTTC. Translated, it gives CASSVAGGEGYGYTF.